These 2 T cell receptor beta chains came from one sample sequenced in a study of identical twins. TCRdb used MiXCR to reprocess the 5' RACE reads, holding one entry per CDR3 protein. The sample includes roughly 500,000 distinct CDR3 sequences, around 20% of them seen just once. This sample was shared with a second study, whose subject was T cells expressing NK-cell markers.

The sequenced material came from CD4+ T cells sorted from blood. These receptors all come from a woman under 30 in good health.

The rearrangement joins TRBV20-1 to TRBJ2-5, with D maybe TRBD1 (5 bases). The germline V gene encodes CDR1 DFQATT and CDR2 SNEGSKA (reference sequence). V was cut by 5 bases and J by 1 base, with 8 bases left in between. This CDR3 region has 12 residues. As DNA, the CDR3 is TGCAGTGCTGTGACAGCCCAAGAGACCCAGTACTTC. It codes for CSAVTAQETQYF.

The chain combines TRBV2 with TRBJ2-7; D may be TRBD1 (5 bases). The CDR3 length is 14 residues. Trimming removed 7 bases at V and 0 bases at J, with 13 bases between. Looked up from germline, CDR1 is SNHLY and CDR2 is FYNNEI. The CDR3, as DNA: TGTGCCAGCACACAGGCCTTCTTCTCCTACGAGCAGTACTTC. The encoded protein is CASTQAFFSYEQYF.